This note documents a single T cell receptor beta chain sequence. The record originates from a study of shared T cell receptors in the human thymus. The CDR3 covers 11 residues. Trimming removed 9 bases from V and 8 bases from J; junction bases left unmatched: 4. The germline CDR1 and CDR2 sequences are SNHLY and FYNNEI. Repertoires were generated with immunoSEQ multiplex PCR, while TCRdb's copy carries only in-frame clones and drops some. The repertoire holds over 65,000 clones, with roughly 96% as singletons. Sequencing was done on a sample of thymocytes. V is TRBV2 and J is TRBJ2-1, with 7 positions matching TRBD1. The source of this sequence is a human donor. In nucleotides, the CDR3 is TGTGCCAGAAGACAGGGTCATGAGCAGTTCTTC. It is translated as CARRQGHEQFF.